Given below is one T cell receptor beta chain in context. The antigen is undetermined. Per the germline V gene, CDR1 is LNHDA and CDR2 is SQIVND (reference sequence). The CDR3 is 14 amino acids. V gave up 8 bases and J gave up 7 bases; unmatched junction bases: 9. Libraries were prepared by immunoSEQ multiplex PCR; TCRdb keeps only in-frame clonotypes and omits some of them. Among under 95,000 clones listed, more than 75% were seen once. The entry originates in a study of T cell responses to AZD1222 COVID-19 vaccine. Study findings and constraints: Repertoires were collected only later (after the peak T cell response had occurred).

Source: peripheral blood, taken on day 0 of AZD1222 vaccination. The TCR sequence derives from an adult in good health. This chain connects TRBV19 to TRBJ1-2; 11 nucleotides agree with TRBD1. The CDR3 DNA reads TGTGCCAGTCATGCCCGGGACAGGGGGTTTGGCTACACCTTC. As protein: CASHARDRGFGYTF.